A single sample gave rise to the 10 T cell receptor beta chains below, sequenced in a study of T cell repertoires in cytomegalovirus infection. The antigens of these receptors remain unknown. TCRdb reanalysed the reads using MiXCR and keeps one entry per CDR3 protein. Among roughly 340,000 distinct CDR3 sequences, about 27% were seen once, and the ten largest hold about 20%. This sample comprised cultured PBMCs, obtained from culture after CMV antigen stimulation. These receptors originate from a human donor in good health (CMV status not recorded). Some clones in this sample may be carry-over from other donors' samples.

This chain joins TRBV11-2 and TRBJ2-2; tentative D call: TRBD1 (6 bases). Per the germline V gene, CDR1 is SGHAT and CDR2 is FQNNGV. The CDR3 runs 16 residues. Trimming took off 5 bases at V and 5 bases at J, with 18 bases between the two ends. The CDR3 sequence: CASSPAQGWGTGELFF. DNA of the CDR3: TGTGCCAGCAGCCCCGCCCAGGGGTGGGGAACCGGGGAGCTGTTTTTT.

The chain's CDR3 is CASSLSPGGTEAFF. DNA for the CDR3: TGTGCCAGCAGTTTGTCGCCAGGGGGCACTGAAGCTTTCTTT. This chain connects TRBV27 to TRBJ1-1; 7 positions agree with TRBD1. Germline V CDR1 and CDR2: MNHEY, SMNVEV (reference sequence). The CDR3 is 14 amino acids. V gave up 3 bases and J gave up 4 bases; unmatched junction bases: 5.

This sequence joins TRBV14 and TRBJ1-4; a possible D gene is TRBD1 (5 bases). This CDR3 is built from 13 residues. Germline V gene lookup returns CDR1 SGHDN and CDR2 FVKESK. V lost 1 base to trimming and J lost 7 bases, with 7 bases between them. The CDR3 bases are TGTGCCAGCAGCCAAGCAGGGACTGAAAAACTGTTTTTT. It is translated as CASSQAGTEKLFF.

V gene TRBV2 combines with J gene TRBJ2-7, with unresolved D. The length of the CDR3 is 15 residues. Germline CDR1 reads SNHLY; CDR2 reads FYNNEI. Trimming took 6 bases from V and 5 from J, leaving 20 bases between them. CDR3 protein: CASSEAGYDTNEQYF. CDR3 DNA sequence: TGTGCCAGCAGCGAGGCCGGGTACGACACCAACGAGCAGTACTTC.

The chain uses TRBV2 and TRBJ1-1, with a possible D match to TRBD1 (6 bases). The germline gives CDR1 SNHLY, CDR2 FYNNEI. The ends were cut back, 10 bases at V and 5 bases at J, with 20 bases in the middle. The CDR3 is 14 amino acids. The CDR3 is CANSGQGRGTEAFF. The CDR3 nucleotides are TGTGCCAACTCTGGTCAGGGGAGGGGGACTGAAGCTTTCTTT.

The V gene is TRBV27, the J gene TRBJ2-7; a weak D match, TRBD2 (6 bases). Trimming removed 0 bases from V and 4 bases from J, with 10 bases in between. This CDR3 contains 14 residues. The germline gives CDR1 MNHEY, CDR2 SMNVEV (reference sequence). The CDR3 reads CASSLSSSEYEQYF. CDR3 sequence (DNA): TGTGCCAGCAGTTTATCGTCTAGCGAGTACGAGCAGTACTTC.

In this sample, this clonotype turned up a few times. This rearrangement joins TRBV7-3 to TRBJ2-7, with D possibly being TRBD2 (6 bases). The germline V and J ends were trimmed by 5 bases and 2 bases, with 25 bases remaining between them. The CDR3 is made up of 18 amino acids. The germline gives CDR1 SGHTA, CDR2 FQGTGA. The CDR3: CASSPGTFARDGTYEQYF. CDR3 nucleotides: TGTGCCAGCAGCCCCGGGACTTTTGCCCGGGACGGGACCTACGAGCAGTACTTC.

This clonotype was seen more than once but under ten times. The CDR3 sequence is CASSVNPGASYEQYF. The CDR3 DNA is TGTGCCAGCAGCGTAAATCCAGGGGCGTCCTACGAGCAGTACTTC. The rearrangement uses TRBV9 and TRBJ2-7; tentative D call: TRBD1 (6 bases). Germline V lookup: CDR1 SGDLS, CDR2 YYNGEE. V lost 1 base and J 1 base, leaving 12 bases between the germline ends. CDR3 length: 15 residues.

This clonotype was detected a few times. The J gene is TRBJ2-3, the V gene TRBV7-8; D uncertain. CDR3 size: 10 residues. Between the trimmed V and J ends, which lost 5 bases and 6 bases, there was a span of 3 bases. Germline values: CDR1 SGHVS, CDR2 FQNEAQ. The CDR3 DNA reads TGTGCCAGCAGCAGGGATACGCAGTATTTT. This sequence encodes CASSRDTQYF.

This clonotype was found a few times. This chain links TRBV6-1 with TRBJ2-7, with 10 bases lining up with TRBD2. The length of the CDR3 is 13 residues. Germline lookup yields CDR1 MNHNS and CDR2 SASEGT. Trimming at V came to 7 bases and at J to 6 bases, leaving 6 bases not matched to a gene. DNA for the CDR3: TGTGCCAGCACCCTCGGACTAGCGGTCGAGCAGTACTTC. This sequence encodes CASTLGLAVEQYF.